This is a list of T cell receptor beta chains from one sample in a study of shared clonotypes between healthy human individuals. Clones were sequenced by immunoSEQ multiplex PCR, and TCRdb holds only the in-frame ones, with some missing. This table holds about 560,000 clones, roughly four fifths found once. Sequenced sample: PBMCs. These receptors were obtained from a woman aged 40 to 50 in good health. Some clones in this sample may be carry-over from other donors' samples. Each CDR3 is given with its conserved first and last residue. The order of the fields is J gene, clone size, V gene, D gene, CDR3 DNA, CDR3 protein. D genes are given only for firm matches. Some rows mark clone size as missing; the rest say once, few, many or name a class of expanded clone.

j_gene: TRBJ2-7
abundance: -
v_gene: TRBV15
d_gene: -
CDR3nt: TGTGCCACCAGCAGAGCCCGGGGTTCCTCCCACGAGCAGTACTTC
CDR3aa: CATSRARGSSHEQYF

j_gene: TRBJ2-2
abundance: few
v_gene: TRBV5-1
d_gene: -
CDR3nt: TGCGCCAGCAGCTTACAGGTGTCCCCAACTACGAACACCGGGGAGCTGTTTTTT
CDR3aa: CASSLQVSPTTNTGELFF

j_gene: TRBJ2-1
abundance: -
v_gene: TRBV5-4
d_gene: TRBD2
CDR3nt: TGTGCCAGCAGCCTAGATTGGACTAGCGGGAACAATGAGCAGTTCTTC
CDR3aa: CASSLDWTSGNNEQFF

j_gene: TRBJ1-5
abundance: -
v_gene: TRBV7-9
d_gene: -
CDR3nt: TGTGCCAGCAGCTTAGTTTCAGGGTCGAGCAATCAGCCCCAGCATTTT
CDR3aa: CASSLVSGSSNQPQHF

j_gene: TRBJ2-7
abundance: -
v_gene: TRBV2
d_gene: -
CDR3nt: TGTGCCAGCAGTCCCGACAGGTACACCTACGAGCAGTACTTC
CDR3aa: CASSPDRYTYEQYF

j_gene: TRBJ2-2
abundance: -
v_gene: TRBV12-5
d_gene: TRBD2
CDR3nt: TGTGCTAGTGGTTTGGTAGCGGGGCCCTTTAGGGTCGGGGAGCTGTTTTTT
CDR3aa: CASGLVAGPFRVGELFF

j_gene: TRBJ2-7
abundance: -
v_gene: TRBV6-6
d_gene: -
CDR3nt: TGTGCCAGCAGACGCCCTTTGACAAGAAACTACGAGCAGTACTTC
CDR3aa: CASRRPLTRNYEQYF

j_gene: TRBJ1-1
abundance: -
v_gene: TRBV18
d_gene: -
CDR3nt: TGTGCCAGCTCCGTCGACCGGAACACTGAAGCTTTCTTT
CDR3aa: CASSVDRNTEAFF

j_gene: TRBJ2-1
abundance: -
v_gene: TRBV5-6
d_gene: -
CDR3nt: TGTGCCAGCAGCTTGGTTTGGCAGGAGATAAATGAGCAGTTCTTC
CDR3aa: CASSLVWQEINEQFF

j_gene: TRBJ1-5
abundance: -
v_gene: TRBV10-3
d_gene: -
CDR3nt: TGTGCCATCAGTGAGTCGACGGGGGAAGGACCCCAGCATTTT
CDR3aa: CAISESTGEGPQHF

j_gene: TRBJ1-4
abundance: -
v_gene: TRBV7-8
d_gene: -
CDR3nt: TGTGCCAGCAGCTTAGGTTGGGAAAAACTGTTTTTT
CDR3aa: CASSLGWEKLFF

j_gene: TRBJ2-1
abundance: -
v_gene: TRBV7-2
d_gene: TRBD2
CDR3nt: TGTGCCAGCAGCCCGGGACTAGCGGCGGTCTTC
CDR3aa: CASSPGLAAVF

j_gene: TRBJ2-2
abundance: -
v_gene: TRBV19
d_gene: TRBD1
CDR3nt: TGTGCCAGTAGTATAGCCTCAGGGGGCATCGGGGAGCTGTTTTTT
CDR3aa: CASSIASGGIGELFF

j_gene: TRBJ2-1
abundance: -
v_gene: TRBV28
d_gene: -
CDR3nt: TGTGCCAGCAGTTTATGGTCAGGAGATGAGCAGTTCTTC
CDR3aa: CASSLWSGDEQFF

j_gene: TRBJ2-3
abundance: few
v_gene: TRBV11-2
d_gene: TRBD2
CDR3nt: TGTGCCAGCAGCTGGACTAGCGGGAGTGGAGATACGCAGTATTTT
CDR3aa: CASSWTSGSGDTQYF

j_gene: TRBJ2-7
abundance: -
v_gene: TRBV7-8
d_gene: TRBD2
CDR3nt: TGTGCCAGCAGCTTAGCGCTTGGTGCGGGAGGGCTTTCCGAGCAGTACTTC
CDR3aa: CASSLALGAGGLSEQYF

j_gene: TRBJ2-2
abundance: -
v_gene: TRBV7-2
d_gene: -
CDR3nt: TGTGCCAGCAGCTTTGGGGTTTCCGGGGAGCTGTTTTTT
CDR3aa: CASSFGVSGELFF

j_gene: TRBJ2-1
abundance: -
v_gene: TRBV7-6
d_gene: TRBD2
CDR3nt: TGTGCCAGCAGCCCGCAATTAGCGGGAGGGCCCAATGAGCAGTTCTTC
CDR3aa: CASSPQLAGGPNEQFF

j_gene: TRBJ2-3
abundance: -
v_gene: TRBV7-2
d_gene: -
CDR3nt: TGTGCCAGCAGCTTAGCCAGCGGGCAAGATACGCAGTATTTT
CDR3aa: CASSLASGQDTQYF

j_gene: TRBJ2-7
abundance: few
v_gene: TRBV5-1
d_gene: -
CDR3nt: TGCGCCAGCAGTGGGAGCGATCCTTCCTACGAGCAGTACTTC
CDR3aa: CASSGSDPSYEQYF

j_gene: TRBJ1-5
abundance: -
v_gene: TRBV15
d_gene: TRBD1
CDR3nt: TGTGCCACCAGGATGGGACAGGGGCGACAGCCCCAGCATTTT
CDR3aa: CATRMGQGRQPQHF

j_gene: TRBJ2-1
abundance: -
v_gene: TRBV7-2
d_gene: TRBD2
CDR3nt: TGTGCCAGCAGCCCGCCTAGCGGGAGCAATGAGCAGTTCTTC
CDR3aa: CASSPPSGSNEQFF

j_gene: TRBJ1-1
abundance: -
v_gene: TRBV5-6
d_gene: -
CDR3nt: TGTGCCAGCAGTCTCCTACTGGGTGCGGACACTGAAGCTTTCTTT
CDR3aa: CASSLLLGADTEAFF

j_gene: TRBJ1-4
abundance: many
v_gene: TRBV10-2
d_gene: -
CDR3nt: TGCGCCAGCAGATCAGAACCCCTTAATGAAAAACTGTTTTTT
CDR3aa: CASRSEPLNEKLFF

j_gene: TRBJ2-5
abundance: once
v_gene: TRBV28
d_gene: -
CDR3nt: TGTGCCATTCGGCCCATGGTCCAACAAGAGACCCAGTACTTC
CDR3aa: CAIRPMVQQETQYF

j_gene: TRBJ2-3
abundance: -
v_gene: TRBV5-1
d_gene: -
CDR3nt: TGCGCCAGCAGCCAGAATCCCGTAGATACGCAGTATTTT
CDR3aa: CASSQNPVDTQYF

j_gene: TRBJ2-7
abundance: -
v_gene: TRBV7-1
d_gene: TRBD1
CDR3nt: TGTGCCAGCAGCTTAGCGGTGAGAACAGGGGGACTGGGGTCCTACGAGCAGTACTTC
CDR3aa: CASSLAVRTGGLGSYEQYF

j_gene: TRBJ2-6
abundance: -
v_gene: TRBV18
d_gene: -
CDR3nt: TGTGCCAGCTCACCAGTCAGGACCTACTCTGGGGCCAACGTCCTGACTTTC
CDR3aa: CASSPVRTYSGANVLTF

j_gene: TRBJ2-1
abundance: -
v_gene: TRBV20-1
d_gene: -
CDR3nt: TGCAGCCCCCTCCCGCCCGGGGAGCAGTTCTTC
CDR3aa: CSPLPPGEQFF

j_gene: TRBJ2-7
abundance: -
v_gene: TRBV28
d_gene: -
CDR3nt: TGTGCCAGCAACCCCCCGGCCCTACAGAGAGACCTCTACGAGCAGTACTTC
CDR3aa: CASNPPALQRDLYEQYF

j_gene: TRBJ2-7
abundance: -
v_gene: TRBV10-3
d_gene: TRBD2
CDR3nt: TGTGCCACCGGACTAGCGGGAGCACAGGAGCAGTACTTC
CDR3aa: CATGLAGAQEQYF

j_gene: TRBJ1-1
abundance: -
v_gene: TRBV7-3
d_gene: TRBD1
CDR3nt: TGTGCCAGCACCCCGACAGGGATTGACACTGAAGCTTTCTTT
CDR3aa: CASTPTGIDTEAFF

j_gene: TRBJ1-2
abundance: -
v_gene: TRBV5-4
d_gene: -
CDR3nt: TGTGCCAGCAGTTTGTTCACCAGGACCTCCTCGGGCTACACCTTC
CDR3aa: CASSLFTRTSSGYTF

j_gene: TRBJ1-2
abundance: -
v_gene: TRBV5-4
d_gene: -
CDR3nt: TGTGCCAGCAGCTTGACCCCCATCTTAGCAGACTATGGCTACACCTTC
CDR3aa: CASSLTPILADYGYTF

j_gene: TRBJ2-7
abundance: -
v_gene: TRBV28
d_gene: -
CDR3nt: TGTGCCACGACACCCCTCGGGGCCCAGGGGTTATCGGACGAGCAGTACTTC
CDR3aa: CATTPLGAQGLSDEQYF

j_gene: TRBJ2-3
abundance: -
v_gene: TRBV9
d_gene: -
CDR3nt: TGTGCCAGCAGCGTAAACGGCGGGTCGGATACGCAGTATTTT
CDR3aa: CASSVNGGSDTQYF

j_gene: TRBJ2-7
abundance: -
v_gene: TRBV28
d_gene: -
CDR3nt: TGTGCCAGCGGCCAGAATTGGGGCGACGAGCAGTACTTC
CDR3aa: CASGQNWGDEQYF

j_gene: TRBJ1-1
abundance: -
v_gene: TRBV28
d_gene: -
CDR3nt: TGTGCCAGCAGCCTAATTTCCTTGAACACTGAAGCTTTCTTT
CDR3aa: CASSLISLNTEAFF

j_gene: TRBJ2-3
abundance: few
v_gene: TRBV9
d_gene: -
CDR3nt: TGTGCCAGCAGCGTTTTAGCTCGATTTCCAGATACGCAGTATTTT
CDR3aa: CASSVLARFPDTQYF

j_gene: TRBJ1-2
abundance: -
v_gene: TRBV29-1
d_gene: -
CDR3nt: TGCAGCGTTGAAGTTTTTTGGACAGCCACTAACTATGGCTACACCTTC
CDR3aa: CSVEVFWTATNYGYTF

j_gene: TRBJ2-1
abundance: -
v_gene: TRBV7-2
d_gene: TRBD2
CDR3nt: TGTGCCAGCAGCTGGAGGACTAGCGGGTATGTTGAGCAGTTCTTC
CDR3aa: CASSWRTSGYVEQFF

j_gene: TRBJ1-3
abundance: -
v_gene: TRBV2
d_gene: -
CDR3nt: TGTGCCAGCAGTGAAGGGCAAGGGCGGCGGGGAAACACCATATATTTT
CDR3aa: CASSEGQGRRGNTIYF

j_gene: TRBJ2-3
abundance: -
v_gene: TRBV5-1
d_gene: -
CDR3nt: TGCGCCAGCAGCTTGGGAAACACAGATACGCAGTATTTT
CDR3aa: CASSLGNTDTQYF

j_gene: TRBJ2-1
abundance: -
v_gene: TRBV7-9
d_gene: -
CDR3nt: TGTGCCAGCAGCGAAGCGGTAGAGCAGTTCTTC
CDR3aa: CASSEAVEQFF

j_gene: TRBJ2-5
abundance: few
v_gene: TRBV27
d_gene: TRBD1
CDR3nt: TGTGCCAGCAGTTTATTCCGGGACAGGGTAAAATTTGAGACCCAGTACTTC
CDR3aa: CASSLFRDRVKFETQYF

j_gene: TRBJ1-2
abundance: many
v_gene: TRBV11-2
d_gene: -
CDR3nt: TGTGCCAGCAGGGCCTATGGCTACACCTTC
CDR3aa: CASRAYGYTF

j_gene: TRBJ1-1
abundance: -
v_gene: TRBV7-2
d_gene: TRBD1
CDR3nt: TGTGCCAGCAGCTTAATGACAGGGGGCGGCACTGAAGCTTTCTTT
CDR3aa: CASSLMTGGGTEAFF

j_gene: TRBJ1-2
abundance: -
v_gene: TRBV27
d_gene: TRBD1
CDR3nt: TGTGCCAGCAGGCTGAGCCCGGGACAGGGGACCTATGGCTACACCTTC
CDR3aa: CASRLSPGQGTYGYTF

j_gene: TRBJ1-5
abundance: many
v_gene: TRBV7-2
d_gene: TRBD1
CDR3nt: TGTGCCAGCAGCCCGCCGACAGGGGGCGGACAGCCCCAGCATTTT
CDR3aa: CASSPPTGGGQPQHF

j_gene: TRBJ2-7
abundance: -
v_gene: TRBV7-2
d_gene: -
CDR3nt: TGTGCCAGCAGCTTAATGGGGGCGCCGTACGAGCAGTACTTC
CDR3aa: CASSLMGAPYEQYF

j_gene: TRBJ1-5
abundance: -
v_gene: TRBV15
d_gene: TRBD1
CDR3nt: TGTGCCACCAGCAGAGGACAGGGGGGGGATCAGCCCCAGCATTTT
CDR3aa: CATSRGQGGDQPQHF

j_gene: TRBJ2-3
abundance: -
v_gene: TRBV7-2
d_gene: -
CDR3nt: TGTGCCAGCAGAGACGGATTCACAGATACGCAGTATTTT
CDR3aa: CASRDGFTDTQYF

j_gene: TRBJ1-2
abundance: -
v_gene: TRBV28
d_gene: -
CDR3nt: TGTGCCAGCAGTTTGTTGACAGCCTATGGCTACACCTTC
CDR3aa: CASSLLTAYGYTF

j_gene: TRBJ1-3
abundance: once
v_gene: TRBV28
d_gene: -
CDR3nt: TGTGCCAGCAGTTTCATGGGCTTGGGCTCTGGAAACACCATATATTTT
CDR3aa: CASSFMGLGSGNTIYF

j_gene: TRBJ2-2
abundance: once
v_gene: TRBV2
d_gene: -
CDR3nt: TGTGCCAGCCAAGGCCCCGGGACGACCGGGGAGCTGTTTTTT
CDR3aa: CASQGPGTTGELFF